Below are 31 T cell receptor beta chains sequenced from a single sample in a study of breast tumors, draining lymph nodes, adjacent tissues. TCRdb re-analysed the multiplex PCR reads in MiXCR, keeping a single row per CDR3 protein. In the table there are more than 250,000 distinct CDR3 sequences, 30% of which are singletons. Axillary draining lymph nodes of breast cancer patients supplied the node samples. The sample taken for sequencing was axillary lymph node tissue. The receptors were gathered from a female donor with breast cancer. Some clones in this sample may be carry-over from other donors' samples.

Details on this clonotype: An end of the junction does not agree with germline; a read error may underlie this. This chain joins TRBV29-1 and TRBJ1-2, with D possibly TRBD1 on 6 matching bases. The length of the CDR3 is 12 residues. Germline-derived CDR1 and CDR2 are SQVTM and ANQGSEA. CDR3 nucleotides: TGCAGCGGCCGGACAGCGAACTATGGCCACACCTTC. Protein: CSGRTANYGHTF.

The table lists this clonotype with many counts. The chain is built from TRBV7-6 and TRBJ2-7; TRBD2 matches 15 bases. The CDR3 runs 21 residues. Germline CDR1 reads SGHVS; CDR2 reads FNYEAQ. V lost 1 base to trimming and J lost 3 bases; unmatched junction nucleotides: 16. The CDR3, as DNA: TGTGCCAGCAGCTTAGGATTAGGAGGGGTTGGGACTAGCGGGAGGATCTACGAGCAGTACTTC. Encoded protein: CASSLGLGGVGTSGRIYEQYF.

This clonotype showed up many times. The rearrangement links TRBV2 to TRBJ2-1, with 7 bases fitting TRBD1. V lost 6 bases and J lost 0; bases outside the gene matches: 5. Germline V lookup: CDR1 SNHLY, CDR2 FYNNEI. This CDR3 has 15 residues. The CDR3 loop reads CASRKDRFSYNEQFF. CDR3 DNA sequence: TGTGCCAGCAGGAAGGACAGGTTCTCCTACAATGAGCAGTTCTTC. Full variable domain (missing parts from reference TRBV2 and TRBJ2-1): EPEVTQTPSHQVTQMGQEVILRCVPISNHLYFYWYRQILGQKVEFLVSFYNNEISEKSEIFDDQFSVERPDGSNFTLKIRSTKLEDSAMYFCASRKDRFSYNEQFFGPGTRLTVL.

This clonotype was counted at least ten times. The chain is built from TRBV7-9 and TRBJ1-2; weak D call: TRBD1 (5 bases). The CDR3 covers 13 residues. CDR1 is SEHNR and CDR2 is FQNEAQ in the germline V gene (reference sequence). Trimming stripped 5 bases from V and 5 bases from J, with 12 bases between. The CDR3 sequence is CASSAGKFYGYTF. The CDR3 region has the DNA TGTGCCAGCAGCGCAGGGAAGTTTTATGGCTACACCTTC.

This clonotype was seen repeatedly, ten times or more. This rearrangement joins TRBV7-9 to TRBJ2-2; no definite D call. CDR3 size: 12 residues. Germline-derived CDR1 and CDR2 are SEHNR and FQNEAQ (reference sequence). V lost 8 bases and J lost 5, with 9 bases in between. The CDR3 protein is CASGAPTGELFF. CDR3 DNA: TGTGCCAGCGGAGCGCCGACCGGGGAGCTGTTTTTT.

V gene TRBV25-1 combines with J gene TRBJ2-1; 7 bases map to TRBD2. Germline trimming cut 4 bases from V and 0 bases from J; bases unmatched to any gene: 12. In germline, CDR1 is MGHDK, CDR2 SYGVNS. The CDR3 covers 18 residues. The CDR3 DNA reads as TGTGCCAGCAGTGCCCTTGGGGGGGAGGCTAGCTCCTACAATGAGCAGTTCTTC. It specifies CASSALGGEASSYNEQFF.

CDR3 DNA: TGTGCCATCCAGCAGGGGGCCTACGAGCAGTACTTC. Translating gives CAIQQGAYEQYF. This chain links TRBV6-2 or TRBV6-3 with TRBJ2-7; 7 nucleotides line up with TRBD1. CDR3 length: 12 amino acids. The germline CDR1 and CDR2 sequences are MNHEY and SVGEGT. V shed 10 bases, J shed 2 bases, and the junction held 5 bases outside the gene matches.

This clonotype showed up just a few times. V gene TRBV6-1 combines with J gene TRBJ2-7, with a tentative D call TRBD2 (5 bases). Trimming removed 6 bases at V and 5 bases at J, with 11 bases between. CDR1 is MNHNS, CDR2 SASEGT, per germline. This CDR3 contains 12 residues. The CDR3 nucleotides read TGTGCCAGCAGGGACTTTGTCAACGAGCAGTACTTC. Its translation is CASRDFVNEQYF.

For this clonotype: The CDR3 does not close with the conserved phenylalanine or tryptophan, likely indicating a read error. The rearrangement uses TRBV7-7 and TRBJ2-7, with 8 bases that match TRBD2. Per germline, CDR1 SSHAT and CDR2 FNYEAQ (reference sequence). This CDR3 contains 14 residues. With 4 bases clipped from V and 7 bases from J, the junction kept 9 bases outside the gene matches. CDR3 sequence reads: CASSWGGRYEEQYL. The CDR3 DNA is TGTGCCAGCAGCTGGGGCGGGAGGTATGAAGAGCAGTACCTC.

This clonotype was observed at least ten times. The V gene is TRBV7-2, the J gene TRBJ1-3; D is unresolved. Germline V CDR1 and CDR2: SGHTA, FQGNSA. Trimming took 5 bases from V and 0 from J, leaving 8 bases between them. The CDR3 is 14 residues long. This CDR3 is CASSPGNSGNTIYF. CDR3 coding DNA: TGTGCCAGCAGCCCTGGGAACTCTGGAAACACCATATATTTT.

This clonotype has at least ten counts. The CDR3 DNA reads as TGTGCCAGTAGTATAGCGGGTGGAGGAGGGACCCAGTACTTC. Protein: CASSIAGGGGTQYF. This chain links TRBV19 with TRBJ2-5, with a tentative D call TRBD2 (5 bases). The V gene lost 1 base and the J gene lost 7 bases, with 13 bases spanning the gap. The CDR3 is made up of 14 amino acids. The germline V gene encodes CDR1 LNHDA and CDR2 SQIVND (reference sequence).

This clonotype was seen repeatedly, ten times or more. This rearrangement joins TRBV5-8 to TRBJ1-4; the match to TRBD1 covers 7 bases. The CDR3 totals 14 residues. Germline loops: CDR1 SGHTS, CDR2 YDEGEE. Trimming removed 4 bases from V and 6 bases from J; junction bases left unmatched: 6. CDR3 amino acids: CASSPGTDDEKLFF. The CDR3 region has the DNA TGTGCCAGCAGCCCCGGGACAGACGATGAAAAACTGTTTTTT. The full variable domain, with the rest looked up from reference TRBV5-8 and TRBJ1-4, is EAGVTQSPTHLIKTRGQQATLRCSPISGHTSVYWYQQALGLGLQFLLWYDEGEERNRGNFPPRFSGRQFPNYSSELNVNALELEDSALYLCASSPGTDDEKLFFGSGTQLSVL.

This clonotype was seen more than once but under ten times. An end of the junction differs from the germline gene, which may be a read error. The V and J genes are TRBV4-2 and TRBJ1-4, with D perhaps matching TRBD1 (6 bases). This CDR3 is 16 amino acids long. Looked up from germline, CDR1 is LGHNA and CDR2 is YNFKEQ. The CDR3 loop reads CASSQDSGASNEELFF. Here the CDR3 DNA reads TGTGCCAGCAGCCAAGATTCAGGGGCAAGTAATGAAGAACTGTTTTTT.

This chain connects TRBV4-1 to TRBJ2-1, with a tentative D call TRBD2 (7 bases). The length of the CDR3 is 14 residues. The V gene lost 3 bases and the J gene lost 10 bases, with 16 bases spanning the gap. Germline lookup yields CDR1 MGHRA and CDR2 YSYEKL. In nucleotides, the CDR3 is TGCGCCAGCAGCCACAAGGGGGGGTCCCGAGAGCAGTTCTTC. Translated, it gives CASSHKGGSREQFF.

Ten or more counts support this clonotype. The chain couples TRBV19 to TRBJ1-4; 8 bases fit TRBD1. J gave up 5 bases and V 4 bases, and 3 bases lay outside the gene matches. Germline-derived CDR1 and CDR2 are LNHDA and SQIVND (reference sequence). The CDR3 loop spans 14 amino acids. The CDR3 protein is CASSRGQVNEKLFF. The CDR3 DNA follows: TGTGCCAGTAGTAGGGGACAGGTGAATGAAAAACTGTTTTTT.

This clonotype was counted a few times. CDR3: CASSHQGGPTLNEQFF. The CDR3 DNA reads TGTGCCAGCAGCCACCAGGGGGGACCCACCTTAAATGAGCAGTTCTTC. V gene TRBV6-5 combines with J gene TRBJ2-1; TRBD1 is a possible D gene (7 bases). Per germline, CDR1 MNHEY and CDR2 SVGAGI. CDR3 length: 16 amino acids. The germline V and J ends were trimmed by 6 bases and 7 bases, with 22 bases remaining between them.

This clonotype showed up just once. This clone may be a read error of a much larger clone one base away. The chain employs TRBV6-5 and TRBJ1-4; no definite D call. The end of the DNA fits TRBJ2-2 better, so the J call may be wrong. Germline loops: CDR1 MNHEY, CDR2 SVGAGI. The CDR3 has 15 amino acids. CDR3 protein: CAGTPSHLHTGELFF. CDR3 bases: TGTGCCGGCACCCCGAGCCACCTTCACACCGGGGAGCTGTTTTTT.

This clonotype was recorded at least ten times. V usage is TRBV7-3 and J usage is TRBJ2-3; D gene ambiguous. Germline-derived CDR1 and CDR2 are SGHTA and FQGTGA. The CDR3 totals 13 residues. Trimming removed 2 bases at V and 3 bases at J, with 6 bases between. This CDR3 is CASSLWLTDTQYF. In DNA, the CDR3 is TGTGCCAGCAGCTTATGGTTGACAGATACGCAGTATTTT.

This sequence joins TRBV7-8 and TRBJ2-3, with 15 bases lining up with TRBD2. From germline, CDR1 is SGHVS and CDR2 FQNEAQ. Germline trimming cut 5 bases from V and 3 bases from J; bases unmatched to any gene: 6. The CDR3 is made up of 17 amino acids. The CDR3 region is CASSTGLAGGMTDTQYF. The CDR3 region has the DNA TGTGCCAGCAGCACTGGACTAGCGGGAGGGATGACAGATACGCAGTATTTT.

This clonotype was observed many times. V and J are TRBV7-8 and TRBJ1-4; TRBD1 might be the D (5 bases). With 2 bases removed from V and 4 bases from J, the gap between germline ends came to 14 bases. This CDR3 is built from 16 residues. CDR1 and CDR2 (germline): SGHVS, FQNEAQ. Here the CDR3 DNA reads TGTGCCAGCAGCTTATATACGGGGCAGAGTAATGAAAAACTGTTTTTT. This translates into CASSLYTGQSNEKLFF.

Many counts were recorded for this clonotype. V is TRBV7-9 and J is TRBJ2-2, with D perhaps TRBD1 (6 bases). The CDR3 consists of 13 residues. The germline V gene has CDR1 SEHNR and CDR2 FQNEAQ (reference sequence). Deletions cut 6 bases from V and 5 bases from J, with 10 bases between. Here the CDR3 DNA reads TGTGCCAGCAGATTCAGGGGAACCGGGGAGCTGTTTTTT. Translation gives CASRFRGTGELFF.

Worth noting for this clonotype: The germline gene is not matched at one end of the junction; a read error may be the cause. This chain uses TRBV20-1 with TRBJ2-5; a weak D match, TRBD1 (5 bases). CDR3 length: 13 amino acids. CDR1 and CDR2 from the germline V gene are DFQATT and SNEGSKA (reference sequence). The CDR3 coding sequence is TGCAGTGCTAGAGGACAGCTCCAAGAGACCCAGTGCTTC. Translation gives CSARGQLQETQCF.

This clonotype was detected ten times or more. V is TRBV6-5 and J is TRBJ1-6; D ambiguous. Germline V gives CDR1 MNHEY, CDR2 SVGAGI. V was pared by 3 bases and J by 9 bases, with 12 bases between. The CDR3 has 14 amino acids. DNA of the CDR3: TGTGCCAGCAGTTATGGTATTCGTGGTTCACCCCTCCACTTT. Translating it yields CASSYGIRGSPLHF.

In this sample, this clonotype turned up many times. The genes are TRBV5-8 and TRBJ1-5; possibly TRBD1 for D (6 bases). The CDR3 length is 16 residues. V was shortened by 0 bases and J by 7 bases, with 17 bases between the two germline ends. Germline V CDR1 and CDR2: SGHTS, YDEGEE. CDR3 nucleotide sequence: TGTGCCAGCAGCTTGGACAGGGAGGCTCTCGGGCAGCCCCAGCATTTT. Translation gives CASSLDREALGQPQHF.

This clonotype has at least ten counts. The V call is TRBV15, the J call TRBJ2-2; D remains ambiguous. The CDR3 runs to 15 residues. CDR1 is LNHNV and CDR2 is YYDKDF in the germline V gene (reference sequence). V was pared by 0 bases and J by 1 base, with 6 bases between. CDR3 sequence reads: CATSRDVRNTGELFF. The CDR3 DNA sequence: TGTGCCACCAGCAGAGATGTAAGGAACACCGGGGAGCTGTTTTTT.

As regards this clonotype: A much larger clone is a single base away; this may be a read error. The chain employs TRBV5-1 and TRBJ2-1, with 16 bases matching TRBD2. The CDR3 is made up of 17 amino acids. V trimming: 4 bases; J trimming: 10 bases; junction bases outside the gene matches: 11. In germline, CDR1 is SGHRS, CDR2 YFSETQ. CDR3 DNA sequence: TGCGCCAGCAGCCATGGCGGGACTAGCGGGAGGGCCTGGGAGCAGTTCTTC. Its protein product is CASSHGGTSGRAWEQFF.

The chain joins TRBV27 to TRBJ2-3; D call uncertain. Germline V gene lookup returns CDR1 MNHEY and CDR2 SMNVEV (reference sequence). V dropped 10 bases and J dropped 6 bases, with 23 bases sitting between them. The CDR3 loop spans 15 amino acids. The CDR3 DNA sequence: TGTGCCACCACAACTTCAATATACGCGAGGGATACGCAGTATTTT. The encoded protein is CATTTSIYARDTQYF.

This clonotype was found many times. CDR3 sequence reads: CASSPQGTNYGYTF. CDR3 in DNA: TGTGCCAGCAGCCCCCAGGGAACTAACTATGGCTACACCTTC. This chain joins TRBV11-2 and TRBJ1-2; the D gene is possibly TRBD1 (5 bases). Trimming removed 5 bases at V and 0 bases at J, with 10 bases between. The CDR3 spans 14 residues. CDR1 and CDR2 from the germline V gene are SGHAT and FQNNGV.

This clonotype showed up many times. The chain combines TRBV30 with TRBJ2-7; possible D gene TRBD1, 5 bases. Germline CDR1 reads GTSNPN; CDR2 reads SVGIG (reference sequence). V dropped 0 bases and J dropped 10 bases, with 13 bases sitting between them. The CDR3 contains 12 residues. DNA of the CDR3: TGTGCCTGGAGTGTAGGCTGGACAAACCAGTACTTC. Its translation is CAWSVGWTNQYF.

The genes are TRBV6-2 or TRBV6-3 and TRBJ2-1, with 7 bases aligning to TRBD2. Germline lookup yields CDR1 MNHEY and CDR2 SVGEGT. The junction had 5 bases not matched to a gene; V was cut back by 5 bases and J by 1 base. CDR3 size: 15 residues. DNA for the CDR3: TGTGCCAGCAGTCACGGGGGAGGGTCCTACAATGAGCAGTTCTTC. This sequence encodes CASSHGGGSYNEQFF.

This chain links TRBV29-1 with TRBJ1-3; D not resolved. The V end was cut by 4 bases, the J end by 0 bases, with 4 bases between. The length of the CDR3 is 12 residues. Germline loops: CDR1 SQVTM, CDR2 ANQGSEA. The CDR3 loop reads CSVVYSGNTIYF. The DNA for the CDR3 is TGCAGCGTTGTTTACTCTGGAAACACCATATATTTT.